The 8 T cell receptor beta chains below were found in one sample sequenced in a study of T-cell reconstitution after alpha-beta-depleted transplantation in children. Unique molecular identifiers were used in preparing the TCRbeta library. TCRdb reprocessed the PCR reads with MiXCR, giving one entry per CDR3 protein. Of over 150,000 distinct CDR3 sequences listed, around 7% are singletons. Here the sequenced sample was PBMCs, taken before TCRalphabeta/CD19-depleted stem cell transplant. The receptors were sampled from a boy younger than 10 with acute lymphoblastic leukemia, due to receive a stem cell transplant.

This chain links TRBV5-6 with TRBJ2-5; 10 nucleotides agree with TRBD2. Trimming at V came to 1 base and at J to 5 bases, leaving 8 bases not matched to a gene. Germline V gives CDR1 SGHDT, CDR2 YYEEEE. This CDR3 spans 16 amino acids. Here the CDR3 DNA reads TGTGCCAGCAGCTTGTTCAGCGGGAGGGCCCTTGAGACCCAGTACTTC. Protein product: CASSLFSGRALETQYF.

This clonotype was detected many times. This chain connects TRBV6-2 or TRBV6-3 to TRBJ2-5; no clear D gene. The germline gives CDR1 MNHEY, CDR2 SVGEGT. Trimming took 6 bases from V and 4 from J, leaving 15 bases between them. This CDR3 is 14 amino acids long. As DNA, the CDR3 is TGTGCCAGCAGCTCTCTTCCGCCTGGAGAGACCCAGTACTTC. It translates to CASSSLPPGETQYF.

This clonotype was recorded at least ten times. The chain links TRBV7-2 to TRBJ2-5; D remains unclear. Germline loops: CDR1 SGHTA, CDR2 FQGNSA. The CDR3 loop spans 12 amino acids. V was shortened by 4 bases and J by 3 bases, with 6 bases between the two germline ends. The DNA for the CDR3 is TGTGCCAGCAGCTACACCGAAGAGACCCAGTACTTC. Its protein is CASSYTEETQYF.

This clonotype has a handful of counts. The CDR3 region is CASSEPGQLDGYTF. In DNA, the CDR3 is TGTGCCAGCAGTGAACCCGGACAGTTGGATGGCTACACCTTC. The chain recombines TRBV25-1 with TRBJ1-2; D perhaps matches TRBD1 (6 bases). The CDR3 spans 14 residues. V gave up 2 bases and J gave up 6 bases, with 13 bases separating them. Looked up from germline, CDR1 is MGHDK and CDR2 is SYGVNS.

This clonotype was found many times. This chain uses TRBV15 with TRBJ2-1; a weak D match, TRBD2 (5 bases). The CDR3 is 13 amino acids. Looked up from germline, CDR1 is LNHNV and CDR2 is YYDKDF (reference sequence). The V end lost 0 bases, the J end lost 13 bases, and 13 bases lay between the germline ends. CDR3 nucleotides: TGTGCCACCAGCAGAGATCCCCCGGGAACACAGTTCTTC. It is translated as CATSRDPPGTQFF.

This clonotype was recorded many times. The chain has TRBV20-1 and TRBJ1-5; D might be TRBD1 (6 bases). This CDR3 is built from 17 residues. V was trimmed by 0 bases and J by 0 bases, leaving 15 bases between them. Germline V CDR1 and CDR2: DFQATT, SNEGSKA (reference sequence). The CDR3 bases are TGCAGTGCTAGAGATCCCCGGACAGACCCTAGCAATCAGCCCCAGCATTTT. This sequence encodes CSARDPRTDPSNQPQHF.

In this sample, this clonotype turned up many times. The V call is TRBV20-1, the J call TRBJ2-3, with D uncertain. This CDR3 region has 14 residues. CDR1 is DFQATT, CDR2 SNEGSKA, per germline (reference sequence). V lost 6 bases and J 2 bases, leaving 15 bases between the germline ends. The CDR3 nucleotides are TGCAGTGCCACGAGTACTGAGTTCACAGATACGCAGTATTTT. This codes for CSATSTEFTDTQYF.

This clonotype came up many times. The gene calls are TRBV20-1 and TRBJ2-1, with D possibly being TRBD2 (6 bases). The V gene's germline CDR1 is DFQATT and CDR2 SNEGSKA (reference sequence). This CDR3 comprises 14 residues. V was shortened by 4 bases and J by 8 bases, with 18 bases between the two germline ends. For the CDR3, the DNA is TGCAGTGCTACCGGGACTGGAGGGTTCGATGAGCAGTTCTTC. Its protein is CSATGTGGFDEQFF.